The 30 T cell receptor beta chains below were found in one sample sequenced in a study of beta chain features in type 1 diabetes listed by TCRdb under 2018. Results and caveats for the whole study, not just this receptor: In all four CD4+ subsets, TCRB CDR3 length was moderately but significantly shorter in type 1 diabetes patients.

The protocol used for the library was the immunoSEQ multiplex PCR assay. The High Capacity cDNA Reverse Transcription Kit was used to reverse transcribe all of the isolated RNA, meaning that expressed TCRB transcripts were what got sequenced. TCRdb provides this immuneACCESS table in a form limited to in-frame rearrangements. Some clones are lacking; in checked studies, under half of them reflect an unresolved V gene, and why the rest are absent is not known. This sample comprises about 53,000 clones, roughly 63% of them detected only once. The top ten clonotypes cover 0.25% to 0.35% of the sample. Their cognate antigens are unknown. The sequenced material came from stem cell memory CD4+ T cells from blood. What the cell subset or site label conveys for this sample: stem cell-like memory CD4+ T cells. The receptors originated from a woman in her twenties or thirties with type 1 diabetes.

The rearrangement links TRBV25-1 to TRBJ2-5, with 13 bases that match TRBD2. With 2 bases clipped from V and 7 bases from J, the junction kept 10 bases outside the gene matches. The CDR3 runs to 17 residues. Germline lookup yields CDR1 MGHDK and CDR2 SYGVNS. The CDR3 DNA follows: TGTGCCAGCAGTGAAACCGGGACTAGCGGGATGGATGGGACCCAGTACTTC. Residues: CASSETGTSGMDGTQYF.

The rearrangement joins TRBV30 to TRBJ2-7; 9 nucleotides line up with TRBD1. Germline V gene sequence: CDR1 GTSNPN, CDR2 SVGIG (reference sequence). Losses at the gene ends were 2 bases for V and 2 bases for J; bases not matched to a gene: 1. There are 13 residues in the CDR3. CDR3 residues: CAWSNRGPYEQYF. The DNA for the CDR3 is TGTGCCTGGAGTAACAGGGGGCCCTACGAGCAGTACTTC. Based on the CDR3 plus reference TRBV30 and TRBJ2-7, the full variable domain is SQTIHQWPATLVQPVGSPLSLECTVEGTSNPNLYWYRQAAGRGLQLLFYSVGIGQISSEVPQNLSASRPQDRQFILSSKKLLLSDSGFYLCAWSNRGPYEQYFGPGTRLTVT.

V gene TRBV5-1 combines with J gene TRBJ2-7; 7 bases agree with TRBD1. This CDR3 is built from 15 residues. In germline, CDR1 is SGHRS, CDR2 YFSETQ. V trimming: 4 bases; J trimming: 2 bases; junction bases outside the gene matches: 9. CDR3 DNA: TGCGCCAGCAGCGCAACAGGGGTTTCAACCTACGAGCAGTACTTC. Protein product: CASSATGVSTYEQYF. Looking up the rest from reference TRBV5-1 and TRBJ2-7 gives the full variable domain: KAGVTQTPRYLIKTRGQQVTLSCSPISGHRSVSWYQQTPGQGLQFLFEYFSETQRNKGNFPGRFSGRQFSNSRSEMNVSTLELGDSALYLCASSATGVSTYEQYFGPGTRLTVT.

This clone was seen a handful of times. The V gene is TRBV7-2, the J gene TRBJ2-7; 8 bases match TRBD2. The V gene's germline CDR1 is SGHTA and CDR2 FQGNSA. CDR3 length: 13 residues. J was trimmed by 3 bases and V by 6 bases; bases with no gene match: 4. The CDR3 protein is CASRFSGVYEQYF. The CDR3 region has the DNA TGTGCCAGCAGGTTTAGCGGGGTCTACGAGCAGTACTTC.

CDR3 sequence reads: CASSSHRDPTDTQYF. CDR3 coding DNA: TGTGCCAGCAGTTCTCACAGGGACCCCACAGATACGCAGTATTTT. The chain has TRBV27 and TRBJ2-3; D perhaps matches TRBD1 (6 bases). The V and J ends lost 4 bases and 2 bases respectively, with 13 bases between them. Germline lookup yields CDR1 MNHEY and CDR2 SMNVEV (reference sequence). The CDR3 sequence is 15 residues long.

V is TRBV2 and J is TRBJ2-5, with 7 bases aligning to TRBD2. Germline CDR1 reads SNHLY; CDR2 reads FYNNEI. The CDR3 runs to 13 residues. After removal of 4 bases from V and 3 bases from J, the junction contained 2 bases not matched to a gene. The CDR3 coding sequence is TGTGCCAGCAGTGGGGGGGGAGAAGAGACCCAGTACTTC. It translates to CASSGGGEETQYF.

The gene calls are TRBV30 and TRBJ2-7, with 8 bases lining up with TRBD2. This CDR3 spans 14 amino acids. J gave up 6 bases and V 4 bases, and 11 bases lay outside the gene matches. Germline V gene data show CDR1 as GTSNPN and CDR2 as SVGIG (reference sequence). CDR3 bases: TGTGCCTGGACCACCACGGGAGGGCTCTCCGAGCAGTACTTC. This encodes CAWTTTGGLSEQYF.

This chain uses TRBV29-1 with TRBJ2-2; TRBD2 aligns across 10 bases. Germline trimming cut 4 bases from V and 1 base from J; bases unmatched to any gene: 3. The CDR3 is 15 residues long. CDR1 is SQVTM, CDR2 ANQGSEA, per germline. The CDR3 here is CSVGLAGVNTGELFF. CDR3 coding DNA: TGCAGCGTTGGCCTAGCGGGAGTGAACACCGGGGAGCTGTTTTTT.

The V and J genes are TRBV13 and TRBJ2-1; 12 bases match TRBD2. CDR3 length: 16 amino acids. V shed 5 bases and J 9 bases; nucleotides not matched to a gene: 11. The germline gives CDR1 PRHDT, CDR2 FYEKMQ (reference sequence). CDR3 bases: TGTGCCAGCAGCCCCGGTCTAGCGGGAGGGTTTTCTGAGCAGTTCTTC. This translates into CASSPGLAGGFSEQFF. The complete variable domain, with remaining parts taken from reference TRBV13 and TRBJ2-1, reads AAGVIQSPRHLIKEKRETATLKCYPIPRHDTVYWYQQGPGQDPQFLISFYEKMQSDKGSIPDRFSAQQFSDYHSELNMSSLELGDSALYFCASSPGLAGGFSEQFFGPGTRLTVL.

Only one count was recorded for this clone. This chain connects TRBV6-5 to TRBJ2-7; 9 positions agree with TRBD1. V was clipped by 4 bases and J by 0 bases; unmatched bases: 1. Per germline, CDR1 MNHEY and CDR2 SVGAGI. This CDR3 spans 14 amino acids. The chain's CDR3 is CASSSGQGSYEQYF. The CDR3 DNA reads TGTGCCAGCAGTTCGGGACAGGGCTCCTACGAGCAGTACTTC.

The chain links TRBV29-1 to TRBJ2-3; 7 positions match TRBD2. Germline values: CDR1 SQVTM, CDR2 ANQGSEA. V shed 5 bases and J 0 bases; nucleotides not matched to a gene: 5. The CDR3 contains 14 residues. CDR3 protein: CSVQSGISTDTQYF. DNA of the CDR3: TGCAGCGTTCAGAGCGGGATTAGCACAGATACGCAGTATTTT.

This sequence joins TRBV7-9 and TRBJ1-1, with 12 bases aligning to TRBD1. CDR3 length equals 15 residues. CDR1 is SEHNR, CDR2 FQNEAQ, per germline (reference sequence). V trimming: 5 bases; J trimming: 6 bases; junction bases outside the gene matches: 7. DNA for the CDR3: TGTGCCAGCAGCCCGGGACAGGGGGCGACCGCTGAAGCTTTCTTT. This sequence encodes CASSPGQGATAEAFF.

Written as DNA, the CDR3 is TGTGCCAGCAGTTACGGGCAGGGTGAAGCTTTCTTT. Translating it yields CASSYGQGEAFF. The V gene is TRBV6-6, the J gene TRBJ1-1; possible D gene TRBD1, 5 bases. Deletions cut 2 bases from V and 7 bases from J, with 8 bases between. CDR3 length: 12 residues. Per the germline V gene, CDR1 is MNHNY and CDR2 is SVGAGI (reference sequence).

The rearrangement links TRBV10-3 to TRBJ2-7; a weak D match, TRBD2 (6 bases). Trimming cost V 6 bases and J 7 bases, with 16 bases left between them. In germline, CDR1 is ENHRY, CDR2 SYGVKD. The CDR3 is 13 amino acids. The chain's CDR3 is CAIRWTTGGEQYF. The CDR3, as DNA: TGTGCCATCAGATGGACTACCGGCGGAGAGCAGTACTTC.

This clone was seen more than once but under ten times. The chain carries TRBV7-3 and TRBJ2-3; the D gene is possibly TRBD2 (6 bases). V lost 5 bases, J lost 4 bases, and 13 bases lay in between. From germline, CDR1 is SGHTA and CDR2 FQGTGA. CDR3 size: 14 residues. This chain's CDR3 is CASSRSLAPDTQYF. The CDR3 DNA is TGTGCCAGCAGCCGATCACTAGCCCCAGATACGCAGTATTTT.

This clone occurred a few times. This chain uses TRBV2 with TRBJ1-2, with a weak D call TRBD1 (6 bases). Trimming left V 5 bases short and J 2 bases short, with 15 bases between. Germline CDR1 SNHLY, CDR2 FYNNEI. CDR3 length equals 15 residues. CDR3 DNA sequence: TGTGCCAGCAGTTCACAGGGCCGCAGGAACTATGGCTACACCTTC. Protein sequence: CASSSQGRRNYGYTF.

The genes are TRBV28 and TRBJ2-1; D perhaps matches TRBD1 (5 bases). V was cut by 2 bases and J by 10 bases, with 12 bases left in between. CDR1 is MDHEN, CDR2 SYDVKM, per germline. CDR3 length: 13 residues. CDR3 residues: CASSLGVGAEQFF. DNA of the CDR3: TGTGCCAGCAGTTTAGGGGTAGGGGCCGAGCAGTTCTTC. Using reference TRBV28 and TRBJ2-1 for the parts outside the CDR3, the full variable domain is DVKVTQSSRYLVKRTGEKVFLECVQDMDHENMFWYRQDPGLGLRLIYFSYDVKMKEKGDIPEGYSVSREKKERFSLILESASTNQTSMYLCASSLGVGAEQFFGPGTRLTVL.

The chain is built from TRBV27 and TRBJ2-6; TRBD1 matches at 8 bases. J was trimmed by 1 base and V by 5 bases; bases with no gene match: 10. From germline, CDR1 is MNHEY and CDR2 SMNVEV (reference sequence). This CDR3 has 18 amino acids. CDR3 sequence reads: CASSEGQALPSGANVLTF. The CDR3 region has the DNA TGTGCCAGCAGTGAGGGACAGGCGCTACCTTCTGGGGCCAACGTCCTGACTTTC.

The genes are TRBV2 and TRBJ1-1; possibly TRBD1 for D (6 bases). V lost 6 bases and J lost 5, with 13 bases in between. Germline lookup yields CDR1 SNHLY and CDR2 FYNNEI. This CDR3 contains 13 residues. The chain's CDR3 is CASSPGDWTEAFF. CDR3 bases: TGTGCCAGCAGCCCAGGGGATTGGACTGAAGCTTTCTTT.

This clone was detected a few times. The CDR3 protein is CATSRDRENYEQYF. DNA for the CDR3: TGTGCCACCAGCAGAGATCGCGAGAACTACGAGCAGTACTTC. This chain uses TRBV15 with TRBJ2-7; D not resolved. The CDR3 consists of 14 residues. Germline CDR1 LNHNV, CDR2 YYDKDF (reference sequence). Trimming took 0 bases from V and 3 from J, leaving 9 bases between them.

The chain combines TRBV18 with TRBJ1-2, with D perhaps TRBD1 (5 bases). Between the trimmed V and J ends, which lost 1 base and 2 bases, there was a span of 11 bases. Germline CDR1 KGHSH, CDR2 LQKENI. The CDR3 contains 15 residues. CDR3 region: CASSPRMGRNYGYTF. The CDR3 coding sequence is TGTGCCAGCTCACCACGAATGGGGCGGAACTATGGCTACACCTTC.

In its sample, this clone was seen a few times. This chain connects TRBV23-1 to TRBJ2-1, with 8 bases matching TRBD1. TRBV23-1 is an ORF for which the function is uncertain. The V and J ends lost 5 bases and 13 bases, in that order; junction bases with no gene match: 10. The CDR3 has 13 residues. The CDR3 DNA reads TGCGCCAGCAGTGGCGAGGGACAGGTATTTCAGTTCTTC. Translating it yields CASSGEGQVFQFF.

This chain joins TRBV18 and TRBJ2-7; D might be TRBD2 (5 bases). V shed 3 bases and J shed 7 bases, with 13 bases lying between them. This CDR3 has 13 amino acids. From germline, CDR1 is KGHSH and CDR2 LQKENI. Here the CDR3 DNA reads TGTGCCAGCTCACCGCCGACTGGAGGTGAGCAGTACTTC. It codes for CASSPPTGGEQYF.

The rearrangement joins TRBV28 to TRBJ2-7, with 9 bases that match TRBD2. The CDR3 covers 14 residues. The V and J ends lost 4 bases and 4 bases, in that order; junction bases with no gene match: 5. Germline assignment: CDR1 MDHEN and CDR2 SYDVKM. The CDR3 here is CASSSASGNYEQYF. As DNA, the CDR3 is TGTGCCAGCAGTTCGGCTAGCGGGAATTACGAGCAGTACTTC.

This clone was seen only once. This rearrangement joins TRBV12-5 to TRBJ2-7, with 11 positions matching TRBD1. With V trimmed by 6 bases and J by 5 bases, 6 bases remained unmatched. The CDR3 totals 14 residues. The germline CDR1 and CDR2 sequences are LGHNT and FRNRAP. The CDR3 reads CASGYGQGADEQYF. CDR3 sequence (DNA): TGTGCTAGTGGATATGGACAGGGGGCTGACGAGCAGTACTTC.

V gene TRBV18 combines with J gene TRBJ2-5; D not certain. The V and J ends lost 4 bases and 1 base respectively, with 10 bases between them. This CDR3 region has 14 residues. Looked up from germline, CDR1 is KGHSH and CDR2 is LQKENI. CDR3 loop: CASSLGSAQETQYF. The CDR3 DNA sequence: TGTGCCAGCTCACTCGGCAGCGCCCAAGAGACCCAGTACTTC.

The CDR3 loop reads CASSPTSGRAFEQYF. CDR3 nucleotides: TGTGCCAGCAGCCCGACTAGCGGGAGGGCCTTCGAGCAGTACTTC. The rearrangement joins TRBV28 to TRBJ2-7, with TRBD2 identical over 14 bases. This CDR3 has 15 residues. Germline loops: CDR1 MDHEN, CDR2 SYDVKM. V gave up 6 bases and J gave up 6 bases; unmatched junction bases: 7.

The rearrangement links TRBV7-9 to TRBJ2-1; tentatively, D is TRBD1 (5 bases). Between the trimmed V and J ends, which lost 7 bases and 6 bases, there was a span of 22 bases. This CDR3 spans 16 amino acids. CDR1 and CDR2 from the germline V gene are SEHNR and FQNEAQ (reference sequence). The CDR3 sequence: CASTIQAQEIINEQFF. CDR3 coding DNA: TGTGCCAGCACCATCCAGGCACAGGAGATAATCAATGAGCAGTTCTTC.

This clone was counted once. The V gene is TRBV12-5, the J gene TRBJ2-1, with TRBD2 matching 11 bases. V was pared by 7 bases and J by 4 bases, with 9 bases of the junction left unmatched. CDR1 and CDR2 (germline): LGHNT, FRNRAP. CDR3 length: 16 amino acids. The chain's CDR3 is CASVLGGLAGYNEQFF. CDR3 nucleotides: TGTGCTAGTGTCCTTGGTGGACTAGCGGGTTACAATGAGCAGTTCTTC.

This clone has a single count. The chain links TRBV13 to TRBJ2-3, with 7 positions matching TRBD1. V shed 5 bases, J shed 5 bases, and the junction held 4 bases outside the gene matches. Germline assignment: CDR1 PRHDT and CDR2 FYEKMQ (reference sequence). There are 13 residues in the CDR3. This chain's CDR3 is CASSLPGGDTQYF. CDR3 sequence (DNA): TGTGCCAGCAGCCTACCAGGGGGAGATACGCAGTATTTT.